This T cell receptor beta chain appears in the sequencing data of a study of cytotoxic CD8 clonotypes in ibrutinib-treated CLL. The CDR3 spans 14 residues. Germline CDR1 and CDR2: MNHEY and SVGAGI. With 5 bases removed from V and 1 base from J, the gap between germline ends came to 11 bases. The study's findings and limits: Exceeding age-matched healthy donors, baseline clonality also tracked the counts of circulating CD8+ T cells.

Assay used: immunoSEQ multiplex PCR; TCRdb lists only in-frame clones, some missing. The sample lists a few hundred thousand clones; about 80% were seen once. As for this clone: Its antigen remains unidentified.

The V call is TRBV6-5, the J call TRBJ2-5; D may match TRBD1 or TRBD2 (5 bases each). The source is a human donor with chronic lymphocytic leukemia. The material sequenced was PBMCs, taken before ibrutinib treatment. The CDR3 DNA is TGTGCCAGCAGTCTGCACGGGACCCAAGAGACCCAGTACTTC. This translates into CASSLHGTQETQYF.